Listed below are T cell receptor beta chains from one sample, sequenced in a study of T cell repertoires in cytomegalovirus infection. TCRdb re-called the reads through MiXCR, storing one row per CDR3 protein. Here the sample spans about 490,000 distinct CDR3 sequences, around 27% being singletons. The source material was PBMCs. All receptors derive from a human donor in good health (CMV status not recorded). Some clones in this sample may be carry-over from other donors' samples. The CDR3 runs from the conserved cysteine through the conserved F or W. The D gene is left open where the match is weak. Some rows have no size entry. The others give once, few or many, or a class for an expanded clone.

clone size: .
D gene: TRBD2
J gene: TRBJ2-5
CDR3 length: 14
V gene: TRBV5-4
CDR3 protein: CASRDGRALETQYF
CDR3 DNA: TGTGCCAGCAGGGACGGGAGGGCCCTGGAGACCCAGTACTTC

clone size: few
D gene: .
J gene: TRBJ1-2
CDR3 length: 14
V gene: TRBV12-3/TRBV12-4
CDR3 protein: CASRISGGSGGYTF
CDR3 DNA: TGTGCCAGCAGAATTTCGGGGGGGTCTGGCGGCTACACCTTC

clone size: few
D gene: .
J gene: TRBJ1-1
CDR3 length: 16
V gene: TRBV28
CDR3 protein: CASTRAGSLMNTEAFF
CDR3 DNA: TGTGCCAGCACCCGGGCCGGCAGTTTGATGAACACTGAAGCTTTCTTT

clone size: once
D gene: .
J gene: TRBJ2-1
CDR3 length: 14
V gene: TRBV27
CDR3 protein: CASSLTLARDEQFF
CDR3 DNA: TGTGCCAGCAGTCTCACTCTAGCCAGAGATGAGCAGTTCTTC

clone size: few
D gene: .
J gene: TRBJ2-1
CDR3 length: 13
V gene: TRBV4-3
CDR3 protein: CASSQDRSNEQFF
CDR3 DNA: TGCGCCAGCAGCCAAGATCGGTCCAATGAGCAGTTCTTC

clone size: many
D gene: .
J gene: TRBJ2-2
CDR3 length: 12
V gene: TRBV7-6
CDR3 protein: CASSPFTGELFF
CDR3 DNA: TGTGCCAGCAGCCCCTTTACCGGGGAGCTGTTTTTT

clone size: few
D gene: TRBD2
J gene: TRBJ2-1
CDR3 length: 17
V gene: TRBV4-3
CDR3 protein: CASSQRLAGDPYNEQFF
CDR3 DNA: TGCGCCAGCAGCCAACGACTAGCGGGAGACCCCTACAATGAGCAGTTCTTC

clone size: many
D gene: .
J gene: TRBJ2-2
CDR3 length: 13
V gene: TRBV6-1
CDR3 protein: CASRQNRGWELFF
CDR3 DNA: TGTGCCAGCAGACAAAATCGAGGGTGGGAGCTGTTTTTT

clone size: .
D gene: .
J gene: TRBJ2-7
CDR3 length: 16
V gene: TRBV11-2
CDR3 protein: CASSTAGGMGVYEQYF
CDR3 DNA: TGTGCCAGCAGTACCGCCGGGGGCATGGGGGTCTACGAGCAGTACTTC

clone size: .
D gene: TRBD1
J gene: TRBJ2-1
CDR3 length: 15
V gene: TRBV10-3
CDR3 protein: CAISKGTGTYNEQFF
CDR3 DNA: TGTGCCATCAGCAAAGGGACAGGGACCTACAATGAGCAGTTCTTC

clone size: many
D gene: TRBD2
J gene: TRBJ2-1
CDR3 length: 15
V gene: TRBV7-2
CDR3 protein: CASSLGTSAYNEQFF
CDR3 DNA: TGTGCCAGCAGCTTAGGAACTAGCGCCTACAATGAGCAGTTCTTC

clone size: .
D gene: .
J gene: TRBJ1-5
CDR3 length: 15
V gene: TRBV6-5
CDR3 protein: CASSYSAGSNQPQHF
CDR3 DNA: TGTGCCAGCAGTTACTCCGCCGGGAGCAATCAGCCCCAGCATTTT

clone size: many
D gene: TRBD2
J gene: TRBJ2-3
CDR3 length: 15
V gene: TRBV6-1
CDR3 protein: CASSRTSGMADTQYF
CDR3 DNA: TGTGCCAGCAGTCGGACTAGCGGGATGGCAGATACGCAGTATTTT

clone size: .
D gene: .
J gene: TRBJ2-3
CDR3 length: 15
V gene: TRBV19
CDR3 protein: CASSMLGISTDTQYF
CDR3 DNA: TGTGCCAGTAGTATGTTAGGGATTAGCACAGATACGCAGTATTTT

clone size: .
D gene: .
J gene: TRBJ1-5
CDR3 length: 14
V gene: TRBV7-3
CDR3 protein: CASSLMGANQPQHF
CDR3 DNA: TGTGCCAGCAGCTTAATGGGGGCCAATCAGCCCCAGCATTTT

clone size: .
D gene: TRBD1
J gene: TRBJ1-1
CDR3 length: 18
V gene: TRBV12-3/TRBV12-4
CDR3 protein: CASSNPPTGTGGYTEAFF
CDR3 DNA: TGTGCCAGCTCGAACCCCCCAACCGGGACAGGGGGATACACTGAAGCTTTCTTT

clone size: few
D gene: .
J gene: TRBJ2-1
CDR3 length: 13
V gene: TRBV29-1
CDR3 protein: CSGLRDWKNEQFF
CDR3 DNA: TGCAGCGGGCTACGGGACTGGAAGAATGAGCAGTTCTTC

clone size: few
D gene: TRBD1
J gene: TRBJ2-5
CDR3 length: 15
V gene: TRBV18
CDR3 protein: CASSRDRGRGETQYF
CDR3 DNA: TGTGCCAGCTCAAGAGACAGGGGTCGAGGAGAGACCCAGTACTTC

clone size: .
D gene: TRBD2
J gene: TRBJ2-7
CDR3 length: 17
V gene: TRBV5-1
CDR3 protein: CASSPTGAAGGVDEQYF
CDR3 DNA: TGCGCCAGCAGCCCCACCGGGGCAGCGGGAGGGGTCGACGAGCAGTACTTC

clone size: .
D gene: TRBD1
J gene: TRBJ1-2
CDR3 length: 13
V gene: TRBV3-1
CDR3 protein: CASSRQGGRGYTF
CDR3 DNA: TGTGCCAGCAGCCGACAGGGAGGGCGAGGCTACACCTTC

clone size: many
D gene: TRBD2
J gene: TRBJ2-2
CDR3 length: 15
V gene: TRBV7-2
CDR3 protein: CASSPSGRNTGELFF
CDR3 DNA: TGTGCCAGCAGCCCCAGCGGGAGAAACACCGGGGAGCTGTTTTTT

clone size: .
D gene: .
J gene: TRBJ2-7
CDR3 length: 14
V gene: TRBV4-3
CDR3 protein: CASSQDTEVREQYF
CDR3 DNA: TGCGCCAGCAGCCAAGACACGGAGGTGCGCGAGCAGTACTTC

clone size: .
D gene: .
J gene: TRBJ2-7
CDR3 length: 12
V gene: TRBV7-9
CDR3 protein: CASSRGANEQYF
CDR3 DNA: TGTGCCAGCAGCCGGGGCGCAAACGAGCAGTACTTC

clone size: .
D gene: .
J gene: TRBJ1-4
CDR3 length: 11
V gene: TRBV28
CDR3 protein: CASRLAGKLFF
CDR3 DNA: TGTGCCAGCAGGTTAGCGGGGAAACTGTTTTTT

clone size: few
D gene: .
J gene: TRBJ1-2
CDR3 length: 12
V gene: TRBV28
CDR3 protein: CASVGQMRGYTF
CDR3 DNA: TGTGCCAGCGTGGGGCAGATGAGGGGCTACACCTTC

clone size: once
D gene: .
J gene: TRBJ1-2
CDR3 length: 15
V gene: TRBV5-4
CDR3 protein: CASSLGPGGNYGYTF
CDR3 DNA: TGTGCCAGCAGCTTGGGCCCGGGGGGGAACTATGGCTACACCTTC

clone size: .
D gene: .
J gene: TRBJ2-2
CDR3 length: 18
V gene: TRBV4-1
CDR3 protein: CASKPTRTGIPVTGELFF
CDR3 DNA: TGCGCCAGCAAGCCGACAAGAACAGGGATCCCAGTCACCGGGGAGCTGTTTTTT

clone size: .
D gene: .
J gene: TRBJ2-7
CDR3 length: 14
V gene: TRBV20-1
CDR3 protein: CSARDPDGSYEQYF
CDR3 DNA: TGCAGTGCTAGAGATCCAGACGGATCCTACGAGCAGTACTTC

clone size: few
D gene: TRBD1
J gene: TRBJ1-4
CDR3 length: 14
V gene: TRBV7-8
CDR3 protein: CASSSGQGLEKLFF
CDR3 DNA: TGTGCCAGCAGCTCTGGACAGGGGCTAGAAAAACTGTTTTTT

clone size: .
D gene: TRBD2
J gene: TRBJ2-1
CDR3 length: 16
V gene: TRBV28
CDR3 protein: CASSPTSGRDSNEQFF
CDR3 DNA: TGTGCCAGCAGTCCGACTAGCGGGAGAGATAGTAATGAGCAGTTCTTC

clone size: few
D gene: .
J gene: TRBJ2-7
CDR3 length: 13
V gene: TRBV5-8
CDR3 protein: CASNPDKIYEQYF
CDR3 DNA: TGTGCCAGCAATCCCGACAAGATCTACGAGCAGTACTTC

clone size: .
D gene: .
J gene: TRBJ2-4
CDR3 length: 16
V gene: TRBV6-2/TRBV6-3
CDR3 protein: CASSSTSGVSKNIQYF
CDR3 DNA: TGTGCCAGCAGTTCAACGTCCGGGGTTTCTAAAAACATTCAGTACTTC

clone size: few
D gene: .
J gene: TRBJ1-1
CDR3 length: 17
V gene: TRBV7-9
CDR3 protein: CASSSSRLGTSNTEAFF
CDR3 DNA: TGTGCCAGCAGCTCCTCCCGCCTAGGGACATCGAACACTGAAGCTTTCTTT

clone size: .
D gene: TRBD2
J gene: TRBJ2-1
CDR3 length: 14
V gene: TRBV6-1
CDR3 protein: CASGRGSFGLEQFF
CDR3 DNA: TGTGCCAGCGGGCGCGGGAGCTTTGGATTGGAGCAGTTCTTC

clone size: .
D gene: .
J gene: TRBJ2-3
CDR3 length: 15
V gene: TRBV7-9
CDR3 protein: CASRGAGRGSDTQYF
CDR3 DNA: TGTGCCAGCAGGGGAGCAGGGCGCGGGTCAGATACGCAGTATTTT

clone size: .
D gene: TRBD1
J gene: TRBJ1-2
CDR3 length: 14
V gene: TRBV20-1
CDR3 protein: CSARPTGVNYGYTF
CDR3 DNA: TGCAGTGCTAGGCCGACAGGGGTTAACTATGGCTACACCTTC

clone size: once
D gene: .
J gene: TRBJ2-3
CDR3 length: 15
V gene: TRBV5-1
CDR3 protein: CASSLAGKSTDTQYF
CDR3 DNA: TGCGCCAGCAGCTTAGCGGGTAAAAGCACAGATACGCAGTATTTT

clone size: few
D gene: .
J gene: TRBJ2-3
CDR3 length: 13
V gene: TRBV24-1
CDR3 protein: CAASHTSTDTQYF
CDR3 DNA: TGTGCCGCGTCCCATACTAGCACAGATACGCAGTATTTT

clone size: .
D gene: .
J gene: TRBJ1-1
CDR3 length: 12
V gene: TRBV7-2
CDR3 protein: CASSSNNTEAFF
CDR3 DNA: TGTGCCAGCAGCTCAAATAACACTGAAGCTTTCTTT

clone size: few
D gene: .
J gene: TRBJ1-1
CDR3 length: 15
V gene: TRBV30
CDR3 protein: CAWSAKQGGNTEAFF
CDR3 DNA: TGTGCCTGGAGTGCGAAACAGGGTGGGAACACTGAAGCTTTCTTT